This T cell receptor beta chain was found in a study of OX40 agonist ivuxolimab in advanced cancers. The V end lost 4 bases, the J end lost 0 bases, and 7 bases lay between the germline ends. Germline values: CDR1 SGHRS, CDR2 YFSETQ. This CDR3 spans 14 amino acids. Using immunoSEQ multiplex PCR, the repertoire was profiled, and TCRdb retains in-frame clones only, with some absent. In the table there are 16,000 or so clones, more than 65% of which are singletons. Sequences were derived from CD4+ or CD8+ T cells sorted from blood, sampled in a trial of the OX40 agonist ivuxolimab. The TCR originated in an adult with an advanced solid tumor such as melanoma, head and neck, liver or kidney cancer. The gene calls are TRBV5-1 and TRBJ1-4; no clear D gene. CDR3 sequence (DNA): TGCGCCAGCAGCCAAGAAGCAACTAATGAAAAACTGTTTTTT. This codes for CASSQEATNEKLFF.